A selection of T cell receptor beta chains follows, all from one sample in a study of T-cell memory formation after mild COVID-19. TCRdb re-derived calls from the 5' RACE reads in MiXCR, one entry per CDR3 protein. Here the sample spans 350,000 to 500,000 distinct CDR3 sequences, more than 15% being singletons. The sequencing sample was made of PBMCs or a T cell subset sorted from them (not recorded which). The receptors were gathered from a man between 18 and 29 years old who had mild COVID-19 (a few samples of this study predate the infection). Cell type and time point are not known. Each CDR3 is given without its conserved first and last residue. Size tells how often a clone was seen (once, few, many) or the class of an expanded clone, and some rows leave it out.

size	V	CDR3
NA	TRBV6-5	ASNQGRAQY
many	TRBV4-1	ASSRTQGNQPQH
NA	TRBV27	ASSLSGTGVTEAF
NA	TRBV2	ASRETYRPQTQETQY
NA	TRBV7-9	ASVQTGRAGELF
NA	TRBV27	ASSPRQGLQPQH
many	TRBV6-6	ASSPDREQY
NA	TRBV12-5	ASGLTENTEAF
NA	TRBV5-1	ASSPTSVGGQETQY
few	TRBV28	ASRAPTGGPTEAF
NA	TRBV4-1	ASSPWVYTEAF
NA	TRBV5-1	ASSLAGFSHSTDTQY
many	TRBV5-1	ASSYLAGSYTGELF
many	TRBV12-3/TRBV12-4	ASSFRGGETQY
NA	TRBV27	ASMGYGGTARQPQH
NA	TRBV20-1	SARRQGVGLGYT